These T cell receptor beta chains were read from a single sample in a study of blood T cell repertoires in COVID-19. Produced via immunoSEQ multiplex PCR; TCRdb's table is partial and in-frame only. The sample has 150,000 to 200,000 clones, approximately 80% seen once. The sequencing input was peripheral blood. These receptors all stem from a woman at least 80 years old with COVID-19, enrolled during active disease. Both conserved end residues are part of each CDR3. D genes are given only for firm matches. The size of a clone is reported for some rows only, either as once, few or many, or as a class for expanded clones.

TRBD2,15,TRBJ2-7,TRBV4-3,NA,CASSQGAGGSYEQYF,TGCGCCAGCAGCCAAGGGGCGGGGGGCTCCTACGAGCAGTACTTC
NA,11,TRBJ1-2,TRBV29-1,NA,CSVGTTGGYTF,TGCAGCGTCGGCACGACAGGCGGCTACACCTTC
NA,12,TRBJ2-5,TRBV18,NA,CASSPDSETQYF,TGTGCCAGCTCACCGGACTCGGAGACCCAGTACTTC
NA,16,TRBJ2-3,TRBV5-5,NA,CASSLAGQGHLDTQYF,TGTGCCAGCAGCTTGGCCGGGCAGGGCCACTTGGATACGCAGTATTTT
NA,12,TRBJ1-5,TRBV6-6,once,CASSSYYQPQHF,TGTGCCAGCAGCTCATACTATCAGCCCCAGCATTTT
NA,15,TRBJ1-1,TRBV9,once,CASAMGGRANTEAFF,TGTGCCAGCGCAATGGGAGGACGGGCGAACACTGAAGCTTTCTTT
NA,15,TRBJ2-3,TRBV7-6,NA,CASSQTAGATDTQYF,TGTGCCAGCAGCCAGACGGCGGGGGCCACAGATACGCAGTATTTT
NA,15,TRBJ2-3,TRBV7-8,NA,CASSLRSGGTDTQYF,TGTGCCAGCAGCTTACGGTCAGGGGGCACAGATACGCAGTATTTT
NA,15,TRBJ1-6,TRBV19,NA,CASNDQNSYNSPLHF,TGTGCCAGTAATGATCAGAACTCCTATAATTCACCCCTCCACTTT
TRBD2,16,TRBJ2-3,TRBV7-3,NA,CASSARLAGGMDTQYF,TGTGCCAGCAGCGCTAGACTAGCGGGGGGGATGGATACGCAGTATTTT
NA,14,TRBJ2-5,TRBV24-1,NA,CATREGGDQETQYF,TGTGCCACCAGGGAGGGTGGGGACCAAGAGACCCAGTACTTC
TRBD2,13,TRBJ2-1,TRBV18,NA,CASTRGGALEQFF,TGTGCCAGCACGCGGGGGGGGGCCCTTGAGCAGTTCTTC
NA,13,TRBJ1-5,TRBV7-6,NA,CASSLGQNQPQHF,TGTGCCAGCAGCTTAGGCCAGAATCAGCCCCAGCATTTT
TRBD1,15,TRBJ2-4,TRBV2,NA,CASIPDRGRENIQYF,TGTGCCAGCATTCCTGACAGGGGGCGTGAAAACATTCAGTACTTC
NA,16,TRBJ1-1,TRBV18,NA,CASSRNPTGLNTEAFF,TGTGCCAGCTCACGAAACCCTACAGGGTTGAACACTGAAGCTTTCTTT
TRBD2,16,TRBJ2-2,TRBV5-5,NA,CASSLSSGSGTGELFF,TGTGCCAGCAGCTTGTCTAGCGGGAGCGGGACCGGGGAGCTGTTTTTT
NA,16,TRBJ2-3,TRBV5-1,NA,CASSSAGRGSTDTQYF,TGCGCCAGCAGCTCCGCGGGCAGGGGAAGCACAGATACGCAGTATTTT
NA,14,TRBJ1-2,TRBV6-2/TRBV6-3,NA,CASSYLGGNYGYTF,TGTGCCAGCAGTTACCTAGGCGGTAACTATGGCTACACCTTC
TRBD1,16,TRBJ2-3,TRBV5-1,NA,CASSLVGAGGIDTQYF,TGCGCCAGCAGCTTGGTGGGGGCAGGGGGCATAGATACGCAGTATTTT
TRBD1,15,TRBJ2-7,TRBV7-6,NA,CASSLAGTGGYEQYF,TGTGCCAGCAGCTTAGCCGGGACAGGGGGCTACGAGCAGTACTTC
NA,13,TRBJ1-1,TRBV2,few,CASSGLGGTAAFF,TGTGCCAGCAGTGGATTAGGCGGGACGGCAGCTTTCTTT
NA,16,TRBJ2-3,TRBV4-2,NA,CASSQGPGDGTDTQYF,TGTGCCAGCAGCCAAGGACCAGGTGATGGCACAGATACGCAGTATTTT
NA,14,TRBJ2-7,TRBV15,NA,CATSRNRFHYEQYF,TGTGCCACCAGCAGAAATAGATTTCACTACGAGCAGTACTTC
NA,15,TRBJ2-2,TRBV5-4,NA,CASSLAGHSTGELFF,TGTGCCAGCAGCTTGGCAGGGCATTCCACCGGGGAGCTGTTTTTT
NA,13,TRBJ2-5,TRBV24-1,NA,CATSGYGQETQYF,TGTGCCACCAGTGGTTACGGCCAAGAGACCCAGTACTTC
TRBD1,15,TRBJ2-6,TRBV2,NA,CASGTGGTGANVLTF,TGTGCCAGCGGGACAGGGGGTACTGGGGCCAACGTCCTGACTTTC
NA,11,TRBJ1-2,TRBV20-1,NA,CSPRSKFDYTF,TGCAGTCCGAGAAGCAAATTTGACTACACCTTC
TRBD2,16,TRBJ2-7,TRBV28,few,CASSSRGLAGGNEQYF,TGTGCCAGCAGCAGCCGGGGACTAGCGGGAGGCAACGAGCAGTACTTC
NA,15,TRBJ2-2,TRBV7-9,NA,CASSDDRRNTGELFF,TGTGCCAGCAGCGATGACAGGAGGAACACCGGGGAGCTGTTTTTT
TRBD2,14,TRBJ2-5,TRBV6-5,few,CASSKTSGQETQYF,TGTGCCAGCAGTAAGACTAGCGGGCAAGAGACCCAGTACTTC
NA,12,TRBJ2-3,TRBV5-4,NA,CASSKATDTQYF,TGTGCCAGCAGCAAAGCGACAGATACGCAGTATTTT
NA,15,TRBJ1-4,TRBV6-6,few,CASSYSQASNEKLFF,TGTGCCAGCAGTTACTCGCAGGCCAGTAATGAAAAACTGTTTTTT
NA,13,TRBJ2-1,TRBV27,NA,CASSLSEYNEQFF,TGTGCCAGCAGTTTATCTGAGTACAATGAGCAGTTCTTC
NA,13,TRBJ2-7,TRBV9,NA,CASSPSIIDEQYF,TGTGCCAGCAGCCCCAGTATTATCGACGAGCAGTACTTC
NA,13,TRBJ1-1,TRBV14,NA,CATLLWGGTEAFF,TGTGCCACCCTACTATGGGGGGGGACTGAAGCTTTCTTT
NA,13,TRBJ1-2,TRBV30,NA,CAWSPPDGIHYTF,TGTGCCTGGAGTCCGCCGGACGGGATTCACTACACCTTC
TRBD1,14,TRBJ1-1,TRBV5-4,once,CASSPRTGPTEAFF,TGTGCCAGCAGCCCTAGGACAGGTCCCACTGAAGCTTTCTTT
TRBD1,14,TRBJ1-5,TRBV6-5,few,CASKRQGMIQPQHF,TGTGCCAGCAAGAGACAGGGGATGATTCAGCCCCAGCATTTT
TRBD1,14,TRBJ1-2,TRBV2,NA,CASSEPDRAYGYTF,TGTGCCAGCAGTGAACCAGACAGGGCTTATGGCTACACCTTC
NA,14,TRBJ1-1,TRBV5-1,NA,CASSLLQTNTEAFF,TGCGCCAGCAGCTTGCTACAGACCAACACTGAAGCTTTCTTT
NA,14,TRBJ2-2,TRBV6-5,NA,CASSRTPSGGELFF,TGTGCCAGCAGCAGGACTCCCTCGGGCGGGGAGCTGTTTTTT
TRBD1,13,TRBJ2-5,TRBV12-3/TRBV12-4,NA,CASSTGQKETQYF,TGTGCCAGCAGCACGGGACAGAAAGAGACCCAGTACTTC
TRBD2,15,TRBJ2-2,TRBV6-5,NA,CASQRGGTGTGELFF,TGTGCCAGCCAACGGGGGGGAACGGGGACCGGGGAGCTGTTTTTT
TRBD1,15,TRBJ2-2,TRBV19,NA,CASKTQGAATGELFF,TGTGCCAGTAAAACACAGGGGGCGGCCACCGGGGAGCTGTTTTTT
TRBD2,15,TRBJ2-3,TRBV5-4,NA,CASSLKREGTDTQYF,TGTGCCAGCAGCTTAAAACGGGAGGGCACAGATACGCAGTATTTT
TRBD2,15,TRBJ2-5,TRBV2,NA,CASRAPLAGVETQYF,TGTGCCAGCAGGGCCCCCCTAGCGGGGGTAGAGACCCAGTACTTC